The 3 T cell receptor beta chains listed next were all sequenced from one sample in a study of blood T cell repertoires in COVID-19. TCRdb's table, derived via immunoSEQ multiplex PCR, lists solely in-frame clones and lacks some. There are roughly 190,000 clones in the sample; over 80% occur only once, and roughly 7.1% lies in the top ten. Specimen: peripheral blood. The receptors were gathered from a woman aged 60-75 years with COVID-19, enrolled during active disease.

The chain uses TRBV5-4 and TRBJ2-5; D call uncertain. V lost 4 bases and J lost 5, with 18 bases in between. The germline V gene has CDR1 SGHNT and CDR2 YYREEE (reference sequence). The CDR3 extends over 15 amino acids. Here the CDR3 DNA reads TGTGCCAGCAGCCCCTCAACTCATTCGGTGGAGACCCAGTACTTC. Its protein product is CASSPSTHSVETQYF.

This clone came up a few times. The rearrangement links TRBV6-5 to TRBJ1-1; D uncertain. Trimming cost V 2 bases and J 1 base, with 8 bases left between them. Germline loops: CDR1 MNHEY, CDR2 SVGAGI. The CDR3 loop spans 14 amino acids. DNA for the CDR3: TGTGCCAGCAGTTACCGAGATCCGAACACTGAAGCTTTCTTT. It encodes CASSYRDPNTEAFF.

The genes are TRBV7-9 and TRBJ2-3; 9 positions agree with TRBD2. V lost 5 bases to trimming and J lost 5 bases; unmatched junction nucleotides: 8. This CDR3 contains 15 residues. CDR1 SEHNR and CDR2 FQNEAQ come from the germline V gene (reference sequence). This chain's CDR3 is CASSPEAGGLDTQYF. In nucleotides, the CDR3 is TGTGCCAGCAGCCCTGAAGCGGGGGGCCTAGATACGCAGTATTTT.